This is a list of T cell receptor beta chains from one sample in a study of beta chain features in type 1 diabetes. Data came from immunoSEQ multiplex PCR; TCRdb stores just in-frame clones and leaves some out. In the table there are 300,000 or so clones, around 9.7% of which are singletons. Sequenced material: central memory CD4+ T cells from blood. The receptors were gathered from a man between 25 and 39 years old with type 1 diabetes. The CDR3 runs from the conserved cysteine through the conserved F or W. A D gene is named only where the DNA matches it firmly. Some rows mark clone size as missing; the rest say once, few, many or name a class of expanded clone.

.,TRBJ1-4,TRBV7-9,.,CASSSRAGTEEKLFF,TGTGCCAGCAGCTCCCGCGCAGGGACGGAGGAAAAACTGTTTTTT
.,TRBJ2-3,TRBV29-1,.,CSVLVTDTQYF,TGCAGCGTTCTAGTTACAGATACGCAGTATTTT
few,TRBJ2-3,TRBV5-1,.,CASSLGNPVTDTQYF,TGCGCCAGCAGCTTGGGCAACCCAGTCACAGATACGCAGTATTTT
.,TRBJ2-3,TRBV5-1,.,CASSLAGSDTQYF,TGCGCCAGCAGCTTGGCGGGGTCGGATACGCAGTATTTT
.,TRBJ1-6,TRBV2,TRBD1,CASSPGQDNSPLHF,TGTGCCAGCAGTCCGGGACAGGATAATTCACCCCTCCACTTT
.,TRBJ1-1,TRBV4-3,.,CASSQQDSLNTEAFF,TGCGCCAGCAGCCAACAGGACAGTCTGAACACTGAAGCTTTCTTT
.,TRBJ2-1,TRBV5-6,.,CASSLGPAGNEQFF,TGTGCCAGCAGCTTGGGCCCCGCCGGCAATGAGCAGTTCTTC
few,TRBJ1-2,TRBV9,TRBD1,CASSVEQGNYGYTF,TGTGCCAGCAGCGTAGAACAGGGGAACTATGGCTACACCTTC
.,TRBJ2-7,TRBV7-9,TRBD1,CASQGTGAYEQYF,TGTGCCAGCCAAGGGACAGGGGCCTACGAGCAGTACTTC
few,TRBJ1-2,TRBV7-2,.,CASSLNFGYTF,TGTGCCAGCAGCCTAAACTTTGGCTACACCTTC
few,TRBJ2-5,TRBV29-1,TRBD1,CSVEGAGGPETQYF,TGCAGCGTTGAAGGGGCAGGGGGCCCGGAGACCCAGTACTTC
many,TRBJ1-1,TRBV6-6,TRBD1,CASSPDREMNTEAFF,TGTGCCAGCAGCCCGGACAGGGAAATGAACACTGAAGCTTTCTTT
few,TRBJ1-2,TRBV5-4,.,CASSPVVEADGDGYTF,TGTGCCAGCAGCCCCGTGGTTGAAGCGGACGGGGATGGCTACACCTTC
.,TRBJ1-2,TRBV7-9,.,CASSFHTDGYTF,TGTGCCAGCAGCTTCCACACCGATGGCTACACCTTC
few,TRBJ2-7,TRBV27,TRBD1,CASRGDRVFGEQYF,TGTGCCAGCCGAGGGGACAGGGTATTCGGGGAGCAGTACTTC
.,TRBJ2-3,TRBV25-1,.,CASSENADTQYF,TGTGCCAGCAGTGAAAATGCGGATACGCAGTATTTT
few,TRBJ1-3,TRBV6-5,.,CASSYAQGNTIYF,TGTGCCAGCAGTTACGCCCAAGGCAACACCATATATTTT